A selection of T cell receptor beta chains follows, all from one sample in a study of graft-versus-host responses after intestinal transplantation. The antigens these receptors bind are not known. Assay: immunoSEQ multiplex PCR; the TCRdb copy retains only in-frame clones and omits some. This sample carries about 70,000 clones, over 75% of them seen once, and the ten largest clones take 0.35% to 0.4%. This sample comprised unstimulated CD4+ T cells sorted from spleen or lymph node cells, obtained before transplant. These receptors were taken from a human donor who was the organ donor for an intestinal transplant. Each CDR3 is given with its conserved first and last residue. A D gene is named only where the DNA matches it firmly. Part of the rows lack a size; the others show once, few, many or a class for expanded clones.

abundance,v_gene,j_gene,d_gene,CDR3nt,CDR3aa
.,TRBV6-5,TRBJ2-3,TRBD2,TGTGCCAGCACCAAAGCGGGGGCGACAGATACGCAGTATTTT,CASTKAGATDTQYF
.,TRBV7-2,TRBJ2-3,TRBD2,TGTGCCAGCAGCCCCAGACTAGCGGGGTTCACAGATACGCAGTATTTT,CASSPRLAGFTDTQYF
.,TRBV28,TRBJ1-2,TRBD1,TGTGCCAGCACTTCAAGCCGACAGGGCCCTGGCTACACCTTC,CASTSSRQGPGYTF
few,TRBV5-4,TRBJ1-6,TRBD1,TGTGCCAGCAGCTTGTGGGACAGGGATGGTTCACCCCTCCACTTT,CASSLWDRDGSPLHF
.,TRBV6-1,TRBJ2-3,TRBD2,TGTGCCAGCAGGGACGGGGGGGTCGGAGATACGCAGTATTTT,CASRDGGVGDTQYF
.,TRBV4-3,TRBJ2-1,.,TGCGCCAGCAGTAGATTTTCCTACAATGAGCAGTTCTTC,CASSRFSYNEQFF
once,TRBV10-3,TRBJ1-5,TRBD1,TGTGCCATCAGCGCGAGGCCGACAGGGGAGGGTCAGCCCCAGCATTTT,CAISARPTGEGQPQHF
.,TRBV19,TRBJ1-6,.,TGTGCCAGTAGGGGTATCGGACAGAATAATTCACCCCTCCACTTT,CASRGIGQNNSPLHF
.,TRBV5-5,TRBJ2-1,TRBD1,TGTGCCAGCAGCTTGACGGACAGGGCCTACAATGAGCAGTTCTTC,CASSLTDRAYNEQFF
.,TRBV18,TRBJ1-2,.,TGTGCCAGCTCACCAATATCAACAGGGCGGGAGTATGGCTACACCTTC,CASSPISTGREYGYTF
once,TRBV19,TRBJ1-1,TRBD1,TGTGCCAGCAAAGTACAGGGGGATACTGAAGCTTTCTTT,CASKVQGDTEAFF
.,TRBV7-2,TRBJ1-3,.,TGTGCCAGCAGCTTAGGTACAGGGACAAACACCATATATTTT,CASSLGTGTNTIYF
.,TRBV11-2,TRBJ1-6,.,TGTGCCAGCAGCTTGGACAGCTCCTATAATTCACCCCTCCACTTT,CASSLDSSYNSPLHF
.,TRBV6-6,TRBJ2-6,.,TGTGCCAGCTCCGCAGGGTTAGGGTCTGGGGCCAACGTCCTGACTTTC,CASSAGLGSGANVLTF
.,TRBV27,TRBJ2-5,TRBD1,TGTGCCAGCAGTTTACAGGGGGCGCTTCTAGAGACCCAGTACTTC,CASSLQGALLETQYF
.,TRBV11-2,TRBJ1-5,.,TGTGCCAGCAGTTCCGGGTACAATCAGCCCCAGCATTTT,CASSSGYNQPQHF
.,TRBV2,TRBJ1-1,.,TGTGCCAGCAGCTTACAGGCCCACGGGACTGAAGCTTTCTTT,CASSLQAHGTEAFF
once,TRBV7-7,TRBJ2-1,.,TGTGCTAGCAGCTTAGAGTCGGGTAATGAGCAGTTCTTC,CASSLESGNEQFF
few,TRBV28,TRBJ2-2,.,TGTGCCAGCAGCTGGGTCCACGGCCGAGGCGGGGAGCTGTTTTTT,CASSWVHGRGGELFF
.,TRBV1,TRBJ2-5,.,TGCACCAGCAGCCAAGATATCAGGGGCGCTGGAGGAGAGACCCAGTACTTC,CTSSQDIRGAGGETQYF
.,TRBV28,TRBJ1-4,TRBD1,TGTGCCAGCAGTTTACTAAGACAGGGGGCGCGTTCTAATGAAAAACTGTTTTTT,CASSLLRQGARSNEKLFF
once,TRBV28,TRBJ2-2,TRBD2,TGTGCCAGCAGTTTCCGGGGGGTCCGCACCGGGGAGCTGTTTTTT,CASSFRGVRTGELFF
.,TRBV11-1,TRBJ2-5,TRBD1,TGTGCCAGCAGCACCCGCACAGGGGGCGGAGAGACCCAGTACTTC,CASSTRTGGGETQYF
.,TRBV11-2,TRBJ2-1,TRBD2,TGTGCCAGCAGCTTGATGTGGTCGGGGGGAAATGAGCAGTTCTTC,CASSLMWSGGNEQFF
.,TRBV4-1,TRBJ1-5,.,TGCGCCAGCAGTAGGTGGAGGAGAGGAAATCAGCCCCAGCATTTT,CASSRWRRGNQPQHF
.,TRBV6-1,TRBJ2-2,.,TGTGCCAGCAGTGGACAGAACACCGGGGAGCTGTTTTTT,CASSGQNTGELFF
.,TRBV6-1,TRBJ1-6,.,TGTGCCAGCAGTGAAAAGAGGTTGGGGCGAGACCACTTT,CASSEKRLGRDHF
.,TRBV28,TRBJ1-2,.,TGTGCCAGCAGTTCCTTTGAAGCTGGCTACACCTTC,CASSSFEAGYTF
once,TRBV27,TRBJ2-5,.,TGTGCCAGCAGTTTAAACAGTTACCTAGAGACCCAGTACTTC,CASSLNSYLETQYF
once,TRBV4-3,TRBJ2-3,.,TGCGCCAGCAGCCAAGACGGGGGCACAGATACGCAGTATTTT,CASSQDGGTDTQYF
.,TRBV10-3,TRBJ2-1,.,TGTGCCATCAGTGAGATTCAGGGTAGTATCAATGAGCAGTTCTTC,CAISEIQGSINEQFF
once,TRBV6-5,TRBJ1-2,TRBD1,TGTGCCAGCAGTTACTCGATGTTAGGGACAGCCTATGGCTACACCTTC,CASSYSMLGTAYGYTF
.,TRBV11-2,TRBJ1-2,.,TGTGCCAGCAGCCAGAGGACTATTAACTATGGCTACACCTTC,CASSQRTINYGYTF
.,TRBV5-1,TRBJ2-3,TRBD2,TGCGCCAGCAACAAAGGGACTAGCGGAGCCACAGATACGCAGTATTTT,CASNKGTSGATDTQYF
.,TRBV6-1,TRBJ1-2,TRBD1,TGTGCCATCCTCCGGGACAGGGGTTTTGGCTACACCTTC,CAILRDRGFGYTF
.,TRBV6-1,TRBJ1-1,.,TGTGCCAGCAGACGGACAGAGGAAGCTTTCTTT,CASRRTEEAFF
.,TRBV25-1,TRBJ2-1,.,TGTGCCAGCAGTGAATCACGCGGGACCTCCTACAATGAGCAGTTCTTC,CASSESRGTSYNEQFF
.,TRBV27,TRBJ2-1,.,TGTGCCAGCAGTCCCCCCCCTACCGGGTTACAACTAGTAAATGAGCAGTTCTTC,CASSPPPTGLQLVNEQFF
once,TRBV2,TRBJ2-1,.,TGTGCCAGCAGTGAAGGTGGGGGCCCCTACAATGAGCAGTTCTTC,CASSEGGGPYNEQFF
.,TRBV5-1,TRBJ1-2,TRBD1,TGCGCCAGCAGCTTGGGGACAGGGAGTGGCTACACCTTC,CASSLGTGSGYTF